One and the same sample provided the 12 T cell receptor beta chains below, sequenced in a study of cytomegalovirus exposure and HLA in healthy donors. PCR used 60 Vbeta primers and 13 Jbeta primers. Using immunoSEQ multiplex PCR, the repertoire was profiled, and TCRdb retains in-frame clones only, with some absent. Of 150,000 or so clones detected, 75% appear once; the ten largest clones hold over 3%. Sequenced sample: PBMCs. These receptors were obtained from a man in his forties or fifties in good health and CMV-seronegative.

This clone occurred a few times. V and J are TRBV29-1 and TRBJ1-1; TRBD1 aligns across 7 bases. J gave up 0 bases and V 8 bases, and 6 bases lay outside the gene matches. This CDR3 has 13 amino acids. Germline V gene lookup returns CDR1 SQVTM and CDR2 ANQGSEA. The CDR3 DNA reads as TGCAGCTCTTCGGGACAGCTGAACACTGAAGCTTTCTTT. This gives the protein CSSSGQLNTEAFF.

The chain links TRBV9 to TRBJ2-1; the D gene is possibly TRBD2 (7 bases). The CDR3 has 15 amino acids. Trimming cost V 2 bases and J 3 bases, with 12 bases left between them. In germline, CDR1 is SGDLS, CDR2 YYNGEE. The CDR3 protein is CASSVGGLRYNEQFF. For the CDR3, the DNA is TGTGCCAGCAGCGTGGGGGGGCTCCGCTACAATGAGCAGTTCTTC.

This chain joins TRBV4-1 and TRBJ2-1; 10 positions match TRBD2. The CDR3 extends over 15 amino acids. V was pared by 0 bases and J by 8 bases, with 4 bases of the junction left unmatched. Germline CDR1 and CDR2: MGHRA and YSYEKL. The CDR3 DNA follows: TGCGCCAGCAGCCAAGAAGCGGGGGGGTTCGATGAGCAGTTCTTC. Protein sequence: CASSQEAGGFDEQFF.

The gene calls are TRBV6-6 and TRBJ2-5; 8 bases fit TRBD2. This CDR3 region has 13 residues. V trimming: 6 bases; J trimming: 1 base; junction bases outside the gene matches: 1. CDR1 and CDR2 from the germline V gene are MNHNY and SVGAGI (reference sequence). DNA for the CDR3: TGTGCCAGCAGAACTAGCGGCCAAGAGACCCAGTACTTC. Encoded protein: CASRTSGQETQYF.

The CDR3 loop reads CATSWQGGSETQYF. In DNA, the CDR3 is TGTGCCACCAGCTGGCAGGGGGGATCAGAGACCCAGTACTTC. This rearrangement joins TRBV15 to TRBJ2-5; perhaps TRBD1 as D (7 bases). V was clipped by 5 bases and J by 4 bases, with 14 bases between them. This CDR3 is built from 14 residues. Germline values: CDR1 LNHNV, CDR2 YYDKDF (reference sequence).

This sequence joins TRBV7-3 and TRBJ2-3; 8 nucleotides line up with TRBD1. Trimming at V came to 2 bases and at J to 5 bases, leaving 9 bases not matched to a gene. The CDR3 has 16 residues. CDR1 is SGHTA, CDR2 FQGTGA, per germline. CDR3 loop: CASSLLGQGAKDTQYF. For the CDR3, the DNA is TGTGCCAGCAGCTTATTGGGGCAGGGGGCTAAAGATACGCAGTATTTT.

The rearrangement links TRBV7-6 to TRBJ1-4; TRBD1 aligns across 8 bases. The V and J ends lost 3 bases and 8 bases, in that order; junction bases with no gene match: 5. In germline, CDR1 is SGHVS, CDR2 FNYEAQ. The CDR3 spans 14 residues. In nucleotides, the CDR3 is TGTGCCAGCAGCTTTGGGACAGGCGGGGAAAAACTGTTTTTT. Protein product: CASSFGTGGEKLFF. The full variable domain, rest sourced from reference TRBV7-6 and TRBJ1-4, is GAGVSQSPRYKVTKRGQDVALRCDPISGHVSLYWYRQALGQGPEFLTYFNYEAQQDKSGLPNDRFSAERPEGSISTLTIQRTEQRDSAMYRCASSFGTGGEKLFFGSGTQLSVL.

V is TRBV7-6 and J is TRBJ1-3; 7 bases are a match to TRBD1. Trimming cost V 6 bases and J 4 bases; bases outside gene matches: 9. The germline V gene encodes CDR1 SGHVS and CDR2 FNYEAQ. This CDR3 has 15 amino acids. The CDR3 DNA is TGTGCCAGCAGTCAGACAGGGTCCATGGGAAACACCATATATTTT. Translation: CASSQTGSMGNTIYF.

This chain joins TRBV19 and TRBJ1-2, with 7 bases matching TRBD1. The CDR3 runs 15 residues. Germline-derived CDR1 and CDR2 are LNHDA and SQIVND (reference sequence). Trimming took 3 bases from V and 6 from J; bases not matched to a gene: 10. CDR3 in DNA: TGTGCCAGTAGTATCGAGAGACAGGGCGTAGATGGCTACACCTTC. This gives the protein CASSIERQGVDGYTF.

The chain couples TRBV10-3 to TRBJ2-7; 7 bases align to TRBD1. This CDR3 comprises 15 residues. Germline V CDR1 and CDR2: ENHRY, SYGVKD. V trimming: 6 bases; J trimming: 11 bases; junction bases outside the gene matches: 19. The CDR3 here is CAISQSPGQSSIEYF. The CDR3 DNA reads as TGTGCCATCAGCCAGAGTCCGGGACAGTCCTCCATCGAGTACTTC.

This clone was seen more than once but under ten times. V usage is TRBV5-1 and J usage is TRBJ1-6; TRBD1 matches at 7 bases. Germline V gene sequence: CDR1 SGHRS, CDR2 YFSETQ. The CDR3 sequence is 17 residues long. V trimming: 4 bases; J trimming: 7 bases; junction bases outside the gene matches: 14. CDR3 protein: CASSPTRGQPLNSPLHF. The CDR3 DNA reads as TGCGCCAGCAGCCCGACCCGGGGACAGCCTTTAAATTCACCCCTCCACTTT.

V usage is TRBV19 and J usage is TRBJ1-5; 9 bases match TRBD1. This CDR3 has 14 residues. The V and J ends lost 6 bases and 5 bases, in that order; junction bases with no gene match: 5. CDR1 is LNHDA and CDR2 is SQIVND in the germline V gene (reference sequence). CDR3 DNA sequence: TGTGCCAGTAGATCGGACAGGGGACATCAGCCCCAGCATTTT. Translated, it gives CASRSDRGHQPQHF.